This entry concerns a single T cell receptor beta chain. This entry is derived from a study of blood T cell repertoires in COVID-19. Study information: T cells, B-cell-depleted T cells, or PBMCs supplied cDNA or gDNA.

In the study's own analysis: Estimation of nucleated cell counts relied on the amplification of reference gene primers. Here immunoSEQ multiplex PCR was the method, and the copy in TCRdb shows in-frame clones only, minus some. V, J and clone size derive from that table, while D and trimming were established from the DNA sequence. Found here are approximately 100,000 clones, roughly nine tenths of them singletons; the top ten hold approximately 5.6%. Trimming removed 10 bases from V and 1 base from J, with 10 bases in between. This CDR3 region has 12 residues. Looked up from germline, CDR1 is MNHEY and CDR2 is SVGAGI.

Sequenced input: peripheral blood. The TCR sequence derives from a human donor in a cohort sampled during active COVID-19. The chain combines TRBV6-5 with TRBJ1-1; D is possibly TRBD1 (6 bases). The CDR3 is CATVQGNTEAFF. CDR3 bases: TGTGCCACGGTACAGGGGAACACTGAAGCTTTCTTT.